Presented here are 18 T cell receptor beta chains from one specimen sequenced in a study of T cell repertoires in aging, cancer and after chemotherapy. The template was genomic DNA from peripheral blood, not RNA. TRB rearrangements spanning V, D and J were amplified using mixed TRB-A/B primers. Each CDR3 protein gets one entry after TCRdb re-called the multiplex PCR reads with MiXCR. The table records 6,000 to 9,500 distinct CDR3 sequences, about 38% of them present only once. Material: blood. Receptors were obtained from a human donor in good health.

The genes are TRBV6-2 or TRBV6-3 and TRBJ2-5; TRBD1 matches 8 bases. The V and J ends lost 6 bases and 4 bases, in that order; junction bases with no gene match: 4. The CDR3 totals 13 residues. CDR1 is MNHEY and CDR2 is SVGEGT in the germline V gene. CDR3 sequence: CASSLQGGETQYF. CDR3 nucleotide sequence: TGTGCCAGCAGCCTACAGGGGGGAGAGACCCAGTACTTC.

V usage is TRBV27 and J usage is TRBJ2-7; 14 nucleotides line up with TRBD2. V was clipped by 1 base and J by 2 bases; unmatched bases: 1. Looked up from germline, CDR1 is MNHEY and CDR2 is SMNVEV (reference sequence). The CDR3 is made up of 16 amino acids. The CDR3 bases are TGTGCCAGCAGTTTATTGACTAGCGGGAGGGCCTACGAGCAGTACTTC. Translation gives CASSLLTSGRAYEQYF.

This rearrangement joins TRBV7-6 to TRBJ2-2, with 7 bases fitting TRBD2. Looked up from germline, CDR1 is SGHVS and CDR2 is FNYEAQ. The CDR3 has 19 amino acids. Germline trimming cut 5 bases from V and 2 bases from J; bases unmatched to any gene: 17. In DNA, the CDR3 is TGTGCCAGCAGCCTCGGATTGGGGAGGGCTAGCGTCAACACCGGGGAGCTGTTTTTT. Its protein product is CASSLGLGRASVNTGELFF.

This clonotype showed up just a few times. The rearrangement joins TRBV6-2 or TRBV6-3 to TRBJ2-1, with 11 bases lining up with TRBD2. Trimming took 2 bases from V and 1 from J; bases not matched to a gene: 4. The CDR3 runs to 17 residues. The germline V gene encodes CDR1 MNHEY and CDR2 SVGEGT. CDR3 sequence reads: CASSYLAGGESYNEQFF. CDR3 coding DNA: TGTGCCAGCAGTTACCTAGCGGGAGGAGAGTCCTACAATGAGCAGTTCTTC.

By frequency in the sample, this clonotype is medium-sized (0.01 to 0.1%). The chain is built from TRBV6-5 and TRBJ1-4; unclear D gene. Per germline, CDR1 MNHEY and CDR2 SVGAGI. V dropped 0 bases and J dropped 3 bases, with 8 bases sitting between them. CDR3 length: 15 amino acids. The CDR3 loop reads CASSYSGLPNEKLFF. In nucleotides, the CDR3 is TGTGCCAGCAGTTACTCAGGGCTCCCTAATGAAAAACTGTTTTTT.

The chain couples TRBV19 to TRBJ2-7; no clear D gene. V lost 0 bases and J 4 bases, leaving 7 bases between the germline ends. Germline CDR1 and CDR2: LNHDA and SQIVND (reference sequence). The CDR3 has 13 residues. The CDR3 DNA follows: TGTGCCAGTAGTATAGATAACCGATACGAGCAGTACTTC. It yields the protein CASSIDNRYEQYF.

This chain uses TRBV6-6 with TRBJ2-2, with 7 nucleotides matching TRBD1. Germline CDR1 and CDR2: MNHNY and SVGAGI (reference sequence). This CDR3 is 14 amino acids long. V was pared by 5 bases and J by 1 base, with 1 base of the junction left unmatched. CDR3 region: CASSGTVNTGELFF. As DNA, the CDR3 is TGTGCCAGCAGTGGGACAGTGAACACCGGGGAGCTGTTTTTT.

The table lists this clonotype with a few counts. A junction end diverges from the germline sequence, so it may reflect a read error. This chain uses TRBV30 with TRBJ1-5; 10 bases are shared with TRBD1. The germline CDR1 and CDR2 sequences are GTSNPN and SVGIG (reference sequence). This CDR3 contains 13 residues. The CDR3 nucleotides are TGTGCCTGGAGTCGCGGTCCGGGACAGGGGCTCGGGTTT. Translation gives CAWSRGPGQGLGF.

The chain joins TRBV4-3 to TRBJ2-3, with a possible D match to TRBD1 (5 bases). CDR3 length: 15 residues. Per the germline V gene, CDR1 is LGHNA and CDR2 is YSLEER. Trimming cost V 0 bases and J 6 bases, with 13 bases left between them. Here the CDR3 DNA reads TGCGCCAGCAGCCAAGAAAGGGGAAGGCCTGATACGCAGTATTTT. It codes for CASSQERGRPDTQYF.

This rearrangement joins TRBV12-3 or TRBV12-4 to TRBJ1-6; 7 bases match TRBD1. Losses at the gene ends were 3 bases for V and 8 bases for J; bases not matched to a gene: 4. The CDR3 is 14 residues long. CDR3 sequence: CASSLGQPHSPLHF. Written as DNA, the CDR3 is TGTGCCAGCAGTTTGGGACAGCCACATTCACCCCTCCACTTT.

The chain carries TRBV27 and TRBJ2-1; 14 bases agree with TRBD2. The end of the DNA is better explained by TRBJ2-7, so the J call may be wrong. Per germline, CDR1 MNHEY and CDR2 SMNVEV (reference sequence). This CDR3 is built from 15 residues. The CDR3 reads CASSSGTSGSHEQYF. The DNA of the CDR3 is TGTGCCAGCAGTTCCGGGACTAGCGGGAGCCACGAGCAGTACTTC.

The CDR3 here is CASSLKPWGNQPQHF. The DNA for the CDR3 is TGTGCCAGCAGCTTAAAACCTTGGGGCAATCAGCCCCAGCATTTT. This chain uses TRBV11-1 with TRBJ1-5, with no clear D. V shed 2 bases and J shed 2 bases, with 10 bases lying between them. CDR3 length: 15 residues. Per the germline V gene, CDR1 is SGHAT and CDR2 is FQDESV (reference sequence).

The chain combines TRBV13 with TRBJ1-1; 10 bases match TRBD1. The CDR3 contains 15 residues. Trimming removed 7 bases from V and 4 bases from J; junction bases left unmatched: 9. Per germline, CDR1 PRHDT and CDR2 FYEKMQ (reference sequence). The CDR3 sequence: CASTSPGTGVTEAFF. DNA of the CDR3: TGTGCCAGCACCAGTCCCGGGACAGGGGTCACTGAAGCTTTCTTT.

The chain links TRBV19 to TRBJ1-5; D not resolved. The CDR3 runs to 15 residues. The V gene's germline CDR1 is LNHDA and CDR2 SQIVND (reference sequence). Trimming took off 6 bases at V and 0 bases at J, with 12 bases between the two ends. The CDR3 region is CASRAGHHSNQPQHF. The CDR3 DNA follows: TGTGCCAGTAGAGCCGGGCACCATAGCAATCAGCCCCAGCATTTT.

This clonotype has more than one count but fewer than ten. The chain employs TRBV24-1 and TRBJ2-2; 10 bases map to TRBD1. This CDR3 is built from 15 residues. Germline trimming cut 7 bases from V and 3 bases from J; bases unmatched to any gene: 4. Looked up from germline, CDR1 is KGHDR and CDR2 is SFDVKD. The CDR3 bases are TGTGCCACCAGATCCGGGACAGGGGACACCGGGGAGCTGTTTTTT. Its protein is CATRSGTGDTGELFF.

J is TRBJ2-7 and V is TRBV5-1; no clear D gene. The CDR3 is made up of 14 amino acids. V was shortened by 5 bases and J by 7 bases, with 19 bases between the two germline ends. Germline CDR1 reads SGHRS; CDR2 reads YFSETQ. The CDR3 coding sequence is TGCGCCAGCAGGGGTCTGACATCTTTCTCTGAGCAGTACTTC. This translates into CASRGLTSFSEQYF.

The chain couples TRBV5-4 to TRBJ2-1; the match to TRBD2 covers 9 bases. Per germline, CDR1 SGHNT and CDR2 YYREEE (reference sequence). This CDR3 comprises 16 residues. J gave up 0 bases and V 2 bases, and 3 bases lay outside the gene matches. The DNA of the CDR3 is TGTGCCAGCAGCTTTAGCGGGGGATCCTCCTACAATGAGCAGTTCTTC. It encodes CASSFSGGSSYNEQFF.

V is TRBV7-9 and J is TRBJ2-2, with D hard to call. The CDR3 contains 15 residues. Deletions cut 5 bases from V and 1 base from J, with 11 bases between. From germline, CDR1 is SEHNR and CDR2 FQNEAQ (reference sequence). CDR3: CASSQPLGNTGELFF. CDR3 coding DNA: TGTGCCAGCAGCCAACCCCTGGGGAACACCGGGGAGCTGTTTTTT.